The following is a TCR beta chain sequence with its context. Antigen unknown. The CDR3 loop spans 16 amino acids. Losses at the gene ends were 5 bases for V and 5 bases for J; bases not matched to a gene: 13. Germline CDR1 SGHAT, CDR2 FQNNGV. This sample is part of a study of cytomegalovirus exposure and HLA in healthy donors. Findings of the study overall: Follow-up analysis later connected one missense variant in DCLRE1C with trimming of TCR beta V- and J-genes.

Sampled while nominally healthy, donors likely had unrecorded immune exposures. A multiplex PCR was run with 60 Vbeta primers and 13 Jbeta primers. TCRdb keeps only in-frame clones here, not all; method: immunoSEQ multiplex PCR. In the table there are more than 95,000 clones, over 75% of which are singletons. The rearrangement links TRBV11-2 to TRBJ2-5, with 8 bases matching TRBD2. The source of this sequence is a man aged 25 to 40 in good health and CMV-seropositive. Sequencing input: PBMCs. The CDR3 DNA is TGTGCCAGCAGCCCTAGATCGAGCGGGGGCGGGGAGACCCAGTACTTC. It specifies CASSPRSSGGGETQYF.